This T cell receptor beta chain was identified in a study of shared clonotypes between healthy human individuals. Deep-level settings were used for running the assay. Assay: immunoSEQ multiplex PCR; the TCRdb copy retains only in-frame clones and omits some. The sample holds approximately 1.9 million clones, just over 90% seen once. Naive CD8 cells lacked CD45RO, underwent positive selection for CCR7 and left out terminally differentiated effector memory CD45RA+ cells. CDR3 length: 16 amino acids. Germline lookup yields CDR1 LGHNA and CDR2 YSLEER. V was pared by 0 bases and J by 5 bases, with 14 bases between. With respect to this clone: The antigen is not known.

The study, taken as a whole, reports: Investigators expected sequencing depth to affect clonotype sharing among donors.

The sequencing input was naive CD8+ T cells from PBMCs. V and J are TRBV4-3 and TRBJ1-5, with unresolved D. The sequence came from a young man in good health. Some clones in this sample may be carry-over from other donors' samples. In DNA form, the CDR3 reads TGCGCCAGCAGCCAAGATCCATGGGCAGGCCATCAGCCCCAGCATTTT. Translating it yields CASSQDPWAGHQPQHF.